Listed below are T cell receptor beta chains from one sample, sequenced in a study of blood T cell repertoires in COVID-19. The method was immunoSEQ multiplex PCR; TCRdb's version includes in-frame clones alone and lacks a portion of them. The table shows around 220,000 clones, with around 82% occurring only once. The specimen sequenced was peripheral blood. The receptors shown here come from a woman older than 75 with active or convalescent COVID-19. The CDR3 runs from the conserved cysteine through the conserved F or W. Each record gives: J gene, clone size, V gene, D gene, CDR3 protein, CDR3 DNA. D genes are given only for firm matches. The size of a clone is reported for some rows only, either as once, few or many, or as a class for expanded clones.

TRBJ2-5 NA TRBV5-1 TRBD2 CASSEGTSITQETQYF TGCGCCAGCAGTGAAGGGACTAGCATTACCCAAGAGACCCAGTACTTC
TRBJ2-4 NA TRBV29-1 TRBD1 CSVQGQGGPISKNIQYF TGCAGCGTTCAGGGACAGGGGGGACCCATATCCAAAAACATTCAGTACTTC
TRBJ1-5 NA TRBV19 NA CASIEGGNQPQHF TGTGCCAGTATTGAGGGCGGCAATCAGCCCCAGCATTTT
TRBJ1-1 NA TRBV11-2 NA CASSLEDSTEAFF TGTGCCAGCAGCCTGGAGGACAGCACTGAAGCTTTCTTT
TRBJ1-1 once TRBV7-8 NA CASSLIPSGLGNTEAFF TGTGCCAGCAGCTTAATTCCCTCTGGACTGGGGAACACTGAAGCTTTCTTT
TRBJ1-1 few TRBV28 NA CASKGRQRTEAFF TGTGCCAGCAAGGGCCGACAGCGCACTGAAGCTTTCTTT
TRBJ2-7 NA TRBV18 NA CASSPGREYEQYF TGTGCCAGCTCACCGGGTCGGGAATACGAGCAGTACTTC
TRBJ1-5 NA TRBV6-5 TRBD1 CASRQPPGGQPQHF TGTGCCAGCAGACAACCCCCAGGGGGCCAGCCCCAGCATTTT
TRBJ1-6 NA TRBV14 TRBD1 CASSRDRGSPLHF TGTGCCAGCAGCCGCGACAGGGGGTCACCCCTCCACTTT
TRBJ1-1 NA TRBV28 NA CASSYDRINTEAFF TGTGCCAGCAGTTACGACAGGATCAACACTGAAGCTTTCTTT
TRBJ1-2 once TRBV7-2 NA CASSLDAGVRYGYTF TGTGCCAGCAGCTTAGATGCGGGGGTTCGGTATGGCTACACCTTC
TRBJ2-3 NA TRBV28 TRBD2 CASRVPLGTSGTAAQYF TGTGCCAGCAGGGTTCCTTTAGGGACTAGCGGCACCGCCGCGCAGTATTTT
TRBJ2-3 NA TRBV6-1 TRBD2 CASSVGGRVEGTDTQYF TGTGCCAGCAGTGTAGGCGGGAGGGTTGAGGGCACAGATACGCAGTATTTT
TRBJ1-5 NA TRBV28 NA CASTPHSPRGQPQHF TGTGCCAGCACTCCTCATAGCCCCCGCGGGCAGCCCCAGCATTTT
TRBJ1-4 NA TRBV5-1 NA CASSSGVTNEKLFF TGCGCCAGCAGCTCAGGGGTGACTAATGAAAAACTGTTTTTT
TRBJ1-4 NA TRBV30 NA CAWSGVGGFGEKLFF TGTGCCTGGAGTGGGGTCGGGGGTTTCGGGGAAAAACTGTTTTTT
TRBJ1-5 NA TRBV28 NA CAVVGGGYQPQHF TGTGCCGTCGTCGGGGGAGGGTATCAGCCCCAGCATTTT
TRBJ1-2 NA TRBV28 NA CASSLSGGRGYGYTF TGTGCCAGCAGTTTATCGGGGGGGCGCGGCTATGGCTACACCTTC
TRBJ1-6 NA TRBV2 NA CASSGEGNSPLHF TGTGCCAGCTCAGGGGAAGGGAATTCACCCCTCCACTTT
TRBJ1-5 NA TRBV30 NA CAWSELAANQPQHF TGTGCCTGGAGTGAGTTAGCGGCCAATCAGCCCCAGCATTTT
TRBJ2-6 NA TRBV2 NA CASSGGGHSGANVLTF TGTGCCAGCAGTGGGGGGGGCCACTCTGGGGCCAACGTCCTGACTTTC
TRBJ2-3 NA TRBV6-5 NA CASVGVDTQYF TGTGCCAGCGTCGGGGTAGATACGCAGTATTTT
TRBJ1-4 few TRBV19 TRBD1 CASSRDRVPFSEKLFF TGTGCCAGTTCGCGGGACAGGGTTCCTTTTAGTGAAAAACTGTTTTTT
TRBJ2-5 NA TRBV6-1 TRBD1 CASSDADRGYQETQYF TGTGCCAGCAGTGACGCGGACAGGGGGTACCAAGAGACCCAGTACTTC
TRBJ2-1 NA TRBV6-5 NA CASSYASLSYNEQFF TGTGCCAGCAGTTACGCTAGCCTCTCCTACAATGAGCAGTTCTTC
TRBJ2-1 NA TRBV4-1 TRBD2 CASSQGGGILDNEQFF TGCGCCAGCAGCCAAGGCGGGGGTATATTGGACAATGAGCAGTTCTTC
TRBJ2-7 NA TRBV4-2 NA CASSQDNPVLAYEQYF TGTGCCAGCAGCCAAGACAACCCTGTGCTAGCCTACGAGCAGTACTTC
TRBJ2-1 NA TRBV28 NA CATLISGAYNEQFF TGTGCCACCCTGATCTCGGGGGCCTACAATGAGCAGTTCTTC
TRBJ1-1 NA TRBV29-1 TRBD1 CSVSQTGSTEAFF TGCAGCGTTTCACAGACAGGGAGCACTGAAGCTTTCTTT
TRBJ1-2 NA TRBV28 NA CASSLLLGRGSGYTF TGTGCCAGCAGTTTGTTATTGGGCAGGGGATCTGGCTACACCTTC
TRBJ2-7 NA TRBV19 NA CASKEQAFTDEQYF TGTGCCAGTAAGGAGCAAGCGTTCACCGACGAGCAGTACTTC
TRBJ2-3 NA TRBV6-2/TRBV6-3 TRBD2 CASSPRKGVSSGSPDTQYF TGTGCCAGCAGCCCAAGAAAAGGGGTTTCTAGCGGGAGCCCAGATACGCAGTATTTT
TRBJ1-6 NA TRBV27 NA CASKWPLMSHYNSPLHF TGTGCCAGCAAGTGGCCATTGATGTCTCACTATAATTCACCCCTCCACTTT
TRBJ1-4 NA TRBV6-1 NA CASSEEGRWGEKLFF TGTGCCAGCAGTGAAGAGGGCAGGTGGGGCGAAAAACTGTTTTTT
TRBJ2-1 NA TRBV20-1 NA CSARRNEQFF TGCAGTGCTAGACGCAATGAGCAGTTCTTC
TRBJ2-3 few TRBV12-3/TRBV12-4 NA CASSLVNTDTQYF TGTGCCAGCAGTTTAGTCAACACAGATACGCAGTATTTT
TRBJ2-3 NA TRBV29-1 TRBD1 CSVARTGGGTDTQYF TGCAGCGTAGCTAGGACAGGGGGCGGCACAGATACGCAGTATTTT
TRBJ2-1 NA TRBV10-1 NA CASSESGRTYYNEQFF TGCGCCAGCAGTGAGTCGGGCCGTACTTATTACAATGAGCAGTTCTTC
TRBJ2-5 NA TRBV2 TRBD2 CATAGLAEETQYF TGTGCCACCGCAGGACTAGCAGAAGAGACCCAGTACTTC
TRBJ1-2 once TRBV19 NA CASSKSWTDNYGYTF TGTGCCAGTAGTAAAAGCTGGACAGATAACTATGGCTACACCTTC
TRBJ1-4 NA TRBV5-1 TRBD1 CASSFTGAEGEKLFF TGCGCCAGCAGTTTCACAGGGGCAGAGGGTGAAAAACTGTTTTTT
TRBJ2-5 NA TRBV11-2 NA CASRSRATGIRETQYF TGTGCCAGCAGGTCTCGGGCAACAGGGATTCGAGAGACCCAGTACTTC
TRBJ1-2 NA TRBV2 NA CASALGTSDYGYTF TGTGCCAGCGCCCTCGGGACATCTGACTATGGCTACACCTTC
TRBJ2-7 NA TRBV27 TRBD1 CASSLLQGTIRPYEQYF TGTGCCAGCAGTTTACTACAGGGGACCATCCGACCCTACGAGCAGTACTTC
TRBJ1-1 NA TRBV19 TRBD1 CASSWDRRWTEAFF TGTGCCAGTAGTTGGGACAGGAGGTGGACTGAAGCTTTCTTT
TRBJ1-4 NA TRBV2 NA CASSDTQGKLFF TGTGCCAGCAGTGACACGCAGGGCAAACTGTTTTTT
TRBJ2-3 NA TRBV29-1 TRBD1 CSVETGGHTDTQYF TGCAGCGTTGAGACAGGGGGTCACACAGATACGCAGTATTTT
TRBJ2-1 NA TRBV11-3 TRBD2 CASSLAGGINNEQFF TGTGCCAGCAGCTTAGCGGGAGGGATCAACAATGAGCAGTTCTTC
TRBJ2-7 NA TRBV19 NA CAGNRVSYEQYF TGTGCCGGGAACAGGGTCTCCTACGAGCAGTACTTC
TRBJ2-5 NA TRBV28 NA CASSLPRAGGETQYF TGTGCCAGCAGTTTACCCCGAGCGGGCGGAGAGACCCAGTACTTC
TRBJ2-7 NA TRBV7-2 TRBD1 CASSFQTGVGAYEQYF TGTGCCAGCAGCTTCCAGACAGGGGTAGGCGCCTACGAGCAGTACTTC
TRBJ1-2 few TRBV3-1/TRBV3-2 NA CASSPLGARNYGYTF TGTGCCAGCAGCCCCCTAGGGGCCCGCAACTATGGCTACACCTTC
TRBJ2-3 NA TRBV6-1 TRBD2 CASSARLAGGPTDTQYF TGTGCCAGCAGTGCCCGGCTAGCGGGAGGGCCTACAGATACGCAGTATTTT